The next 26 T cell receptor beta chains were all read from a single sample in a study of shared clonotypes between healthy human individuals. The repertoire was sequenced with immunoSEQ multiplex PCR; TCRdb's copy has only in-frame clones and lacks some. The sample shows fewer than 200,000 clones, approximately 92% of them seen only once. The sequenced sample was naive CD4+ T cells sorted from blood. The sample's subset: CD45RA+ positively selected. The receptors were gathered from a woman aged 30 to 39 in good health.

The chain joins TRBV28 to TRBJ2-7; maybe TRBD2 (5 bases). Trimming took off 5 bases at V and 1 base at J, with 9 bases between the two ends. The germline V gene has CDR1 MDHEN and CDR2 SYDVKM. The CDR3 length is 13 residues. DNA of the CDR3: TGTGCCAGCAGTGACTATAGTTCCTACGAGCAGTACTTC. Translated: CASSDYSSYEQYF. Filled out from reference TRBV28 and TRBJ2-7, the complete variable domain reads DVKVTQSSRYLVKRTGEKVFLECVQDMDHENMFWYRQDPGLGLRLIYFSYDVKMKEKGDIPEGYSVSREKKERFSLILESASTNQTSMYLCASSDYSSYEQYFGPGTRLTVT.

CDR3 amino acids: CASSFDSSRAPGNTIYF. In DNA, the CDR3 is TGCGCCAGCAGCTTCGACTCCTCCAGGGCTCCTGGAAACACCATATATTTT. V usage is TRBV5-1 and J usage is TRBJ1-3; D might be TRBD1 (5 bases). Germline-derived CDR1 and CDR2 are SGHRS and YFSETQ. Trimming cost V 2 bases and J 2 bases, with 17 bases left between them. CDR3 length: 17 amino acids. The variable domain in full, with the rest retrieved from reference TRBV5-1 and TRBJ1-3, is KAGVTQTPRYLIKTRGQQVTLSCSPISGHRSVSWYQQTPGQGLQFLFEYFSETQRNKGNFPGRFSGRQFSNSRSEMNVSTLELGDSALYLCASSFDSSRAPGNTIYFGEGSWLTVV.

The chain carries TRBV2 and TRBJ1-3; 7 nucleotides agree with TRBD1. The CDR3 consists of 17 residues. Germline lookup yields CDR1 SNHLY and CDR2 FYNNEI. V was clipped by 6 bases and J by 8 bases; unmatched bases: 19. The CDR3 loop is CASRRVITGEVPYTIYF. DNA of the CDR3: TGTGCCAGCAGACGGGTGATTACAGGGGAAGTTCCGTACACCATATATTTT.

The chain joins TRBV10-3 to TRBJ1-1; the D gene is possibly TRBD1 (6 bases). Trimming pared 5 bases from V and 4 bases from J, leaving 14 bases between. The CDR3 runs 14 residues. Germline V gene data show CDR1 as ENHRY and CDR2 as SYGVKD. CDR3 protein: CAISLGGLGTEAFF. CDR3 nucleotides: TGTGCCATCAGTTTGGGGGGGCTGGGCACTGAAGCTTTCTTT.

The gene calls are TRBV28 and TRBJ2-1, with 10 nucleotides matching TRBD1. This CDR3 is 17 amino acids long. Germline CDR1 MDHEN, CDR2 SYDVKM. The V and J ends lost 7 bases and 2 bases, in that order; junction bases with no gene match: 11. The CDR3 DNA is TGTGCCAGCAATACTTTGGGACAGGGGAAGGCCTACAATGAGCAGTTCTTC. Its protein is CASNTLGQGKAYNEQFF.

This chain joins TRBV7-2 and TRBJ1-2, with 9 bases identical to TRBD1. Losses at the gene ends were 6 bases for V and 2 bases for J; bases not matched to a gene: 10. Germline V gene sequence: CDR1 SGHTA, CDR2 FQGNSA. The CDR3 runs 16 residues. CDR3 amino acids: CASSLGGQGTNYGYTF. CDR3 DNA: TGTGCCAGCAGTCTAGGGGGACAGGGAACAAACTATGGCTACACCTTC.

V gene TRBV6-6 combines with J gene TRBJ2-3, with TRBD1 identical over 7 bases. Germline CDR1 MNHNY, CDR2 SVGAGI (reference sequence). The CDR3 has 16 residues. Germline trimming cut 6 bases from V and 0 bases from J; bases unmatched to any gene: 9. This CDR3 is CASRRTGVGSTDTQYF. The CDR3 coding sequence is TGTGCCAGCAGACGAACAGGGGTGGGTAGCACAGATACGCAGTATTTT.

CDR3 amino acids: CAISEYQVYEQYF. CDR3 nucleotide sequence: TGTGCCATCAGTGAATATCAGGTCTACGAGCAGTACTTC. The V and J genes are TRBV10-3 and TRBJ2-7; no definite D call. The length of the CDR3 is 13 residues. Germline CDR1 and CDR2: ENHRY and SYGVKD. V lost 3 bases and J lost 3, with 9 bases in between.

This clone has only one observation. The rearrangement links TRBV19 to TRBJ2-2; TRBD2 matches at 8 bases. This CDR3 comprises 16 residues. V dropped 5 bases and J dropped 2; count of bases not matched to a gene: 7. Germline V lookup: CDR1 LNHDA, CDR2 SQIVND (reference sequence). In nucleotides, the CDR3 is TGTGCCAGTAGTGACCCAGCGGGAGTCAACACCGGGGAGCTGTTTTTT. Translating it yields CASSDPAGVNTGELFF.

This clone was found once. The CDR3 region has the DNA TGCGCCAGCAGCCAAGATTATTTTAGCGGGAGCACCTACGAGCAGTACTTC. Translation: CASSQDYFSGSTYEQYF. The V gene is TRBV4-1, the J gene TRBJ2-7, with 9 nucleotides matching TRBD2. J lost 2 bases, V lost 0 bases, and 8 bases had no gene match. The germline CDR1 and CDR2 sequences are MGHRA and YSYEKL. The CDR3 has 17 amino acids.

V gene TRBV7-9 combines with J gene TRBJ1-1; 8 nucleotides agree with TRBD1. This CDR3 has 16 residues. Trimming removed 3 bases from V and 1 base from J; junction bases left unmatched: 7. Germline V gene lookup returns CDR1 SEHNR and CDR2 FQNEAQ (reference sequence). The CDR3 DNA sequence: TGTGCCAGCAGCTTTGGCAGGGGGCATGAGAACACTGAAGCTTTCTTT. The encoded protein is CASSFGRGHENTEAFF.

The rearrangement links TRBV9 to TRBJ1-2, with 8 bases lining up with TRBD1. The CDR3 length is 13 residues. Trimming took 3 bases from V and 6 from J; bases not matched to a gene: 4. Germline V gene lookup returns CDR1 SGDLS and CDR2 YYNGEE. In DNA form, the CDR3 reads TGTGCCAGCAGCGGCCGGACAGGGAATGGCTACACCTTC. Translation gives CASSGRTGNGYTF.

This clone was picked up one time. V gene TRBV15 combines with J gene TRBJ2-5, with D possibly TRBD2 on 6 matching bases. The ends were cut back, 0 bases at V and 5 bases at J, with 10 bases in the middle. CDR1 and CDR2 (germline): LNHNV, YYDKDF (reference sequence). The CDR3 length is 14 residues. This CDR3 is CATSRDQEGETQYF. In nucleotides, the CDR3 is TGTGCCACCAGCAGAGATCAGGAGGGTGAGACCCAGTACTTC.

The chain links TRBV11-1 to TRBJ2-1; D remains unclear. There are 15 residues in the CDR3. Germline CDR1 reads SGHAT; CDR2 reads FQDESV (reference sequence). The V gene lost 2 bases and the J gene lost 6 bases, with 14 bases spanning the gap. Here the CDR3 reads CASSLSRLVGNEQFF. Here the CDR3 DNA reads TGTGCCAGCAGCTTAAGTCGGCTAGTAGGCAATGAGCAGTTCTTC. Supplemented by reference TRBV11-1 and TRBJ2-1, the full variable domain reads EAEVAQSPRYKITEKSQAVAFWCDPISGHATLYWYRQILGQGPELLVQFQDESVVDDSQLPKDRFSAERLKGVDSTLKIQPAELGDSAMYLCASSLSRLVGNEQFFGPGTRLTVL.

This clone was picked up one time. V gene TRBV27 combines with J gene TRBJ1-2; 11 nucleotides align to TRBD1. J lost 8 bases, V lost 5 bases, and 10 bases had no gene match. The CDR3 length is 15 residues. The germline V gene encodes CDR1 MNHEY and CDR2 SMNVEV (reference sequence). This CDR3 reads CASSTRTGGRGGYTF. In DNA, the CDR3 is TGTGCCAGCAGTACCCGGACAGGGGGCAGAGGGGGCTACACCTTC.

This chain links TRBV6-5 with TRBJ1-5, with 7 bases fitting TRBD1. Germline-derived CDR1 and CDR2 are MNHEY and SVGAGI. The CDR3 is 14 amino acids. The junction had 6 bases not matched to a gene; V was cut back by 6 bases and J by 4 bases. The DNA for the CDR3 is TGTGCCAGCAGACCCGGGACAGCTAATCAGCCCCAGCATTTT. Translated, it gives CASRPGTANQPQHF.

The chain joins TRBV28 to TRBJ1-5; D unresolved. V dropped 2 bases and J dropped 6 bases, with 14 bases sitting between them. The CDR3 has 15 residues. CDR1 is MDHEN and CDR2 is SYDVKM in the germline V gene. CDR3 amino acids: CASSLTWQGSQPQHF. CDR3 DNA: TGTGCCAGCAGTTTAACCTGGCAAGGGAGTCAGCCCCAGCATTTT.

The CDR3 region has the DNA TGTGCCAGCAGCCGCGGACTGGATTCTTCCTACGAGCAGTACTTC. It encodes CASSRGLDSSYEQYF. The gene calls are TRBV13 and TRBJ2-5; TRBD2 is a possible D gene (5 bases). The DNA end favors TRBJ2-7, so the J call may be wrong. Germline lookup yields CDR1 PRHDT and CDR2 FYEKMQ (reference sequence). The CDR3 spans 15 residues.

A single count supports this clone. The V and J genes are TRBV5-4 and TRBJ1-1, with a possible D match to TRBD1 (5 bases). Trimming removed 4 bases at V and 7 bases at J, with 14 bases between. CDR3 size: 13 residues. The germline gives CDR1 SGHNT, CDR2 YYREEE (reference sequence). The CDR3 nucleotides are TGTGCCAGCAGCCGCGATACAGGAGGTGAAGCTTTCTTT. This codes for CASSRDTGGEAFF. Combining the CDR3 with reference TRBV5-4 and TRBJ1-1 gives the whole variable domain ETGVTQSPTHLIKTRGQQVTLRCSSQSGHNTVSWYQQALGQGPQFIFQYYREEENGRGNFPPRFSGLQFPNYSSELNVNALELDDSALYLCASSRDTGGEAFFGQGTRLTVV.

The rearrangement uses TRBV27 and TRBJ2-1; 8 nucleotides match TRBD2. The CDR3 is 16 residues long. The V gene's germline CDR1 is MNHEY and CDR2 SMNVEV (reference sequence). V gave up 8 bases and J gave up 1 base; unmatched junction bases: 10. The CDR3 sequence is CASRLGGGRSYNEQFF. The CDR3 DNA reads TGTGCCAGCCGCCTCGGGGGGGGTAGGTCCTACAATGAGCAGTTCTTC.

The J gene is TRBJ1-1, the V gene TRBV7-9; D uncertain. The germline CDR1 and CDR2 sequences are SEHNR and FQNEAQ (reference sequence). V dropped 6 bases and J dropped 6 bases, with 8 bases sitting between them. CDR3 length: 11 amino acids. CDR3 amino acids: CASRGGSEAFF. CDR3 nucleotide sequence: TGTGCCAGCAGGGGAGGGTCTGAAGCTTTCTTT.

The rearrangement joins TRBV28 to TRBJ2-7; D is ambiguous. Germline assignment: CDR1 MDHEN and CDR2 SYDVKM. Trimming stripped 5 bases from V and 6 bases from J, with 8 bases between. The CDR3 has 11 amino acids. The CDR3 sequence is CASSDPREQYF. CDR3 bases: TGTGCCAGCAGTGACCCCCGCGAGCAGTACTTC.

The chain links TRBV28 to TRBJ2-5, with D perhaps TRBD2 (6 bases). The DNA matches TRBJ2-7 better at its end, which makes the J call doubtful. The CDR3 consists of 13 residues. Germline CDR1 reads MDHEN; CDR2 reads SYDVKM. CDR3 residues: CASSPRREHEQYF. Written as DNA, the CDR3 is TGTGCCAGCAGTCCCCGACGGGAGCACGAGCAGTACTTC.

V usage is TRBV29-1 and J usage is TRBJ2-5, with TRBD2 as a possible D gene (6 bases). The CDR3 runs 15 residues. Germline CDR1 SQVTM, CDR2 ANQGSEA. V was pared by 5 bases and J by 1 base, with 17 bases between. Written as DNA, the CDR3 is TGCAGCGTTTCGGAGGGTCCAGGTATCCAAGAGACCCAGTACTTC. Encoded protein: CSVSEGPGIQETQYF.

The chain joins TRBV5-1 to TRBJ1-1; D might be TRBD1 (6 bases). Trimming shortened V by 0 bases and J by 7 bases, and 7 bases separated the two germline ends. The CDR3 is made up of 12 amino acids. CDR1 and CDR2 (germline): SGHRS, YFSETQ. The chain's CDR3 is CASSLEGGEAFF. The CDR3 region has the DNA TGCGCCAGCAGCTTGGAGGGGGGTGAAGCTTTCTTT.

This clone appeared once. The chain is built from TRBV7-6 and TRBJ1-1, with D possibly being TRBD1 (5 bases). The CDR3 has 15 residues. Germline V gives CDR1 SGHVS, CDR2 FNYEAQ. With 5 bases removed from V and 2 bases from J, the gap between germline ends came to 15 bases. CDR3: CASSHPRGINTEAFF. CDR3 nucleotides: TGTGCCAGCAGCCACCCGAGGGGAATCAACACTGAAGCTTTCTTT. The full variable domain, rest sourced from reference TRBV7-6 and TRBJ1-1, is GAGVSQSPRYKVTKRGQDVALRCDPISGHVSLYWYRQALGQGPEFLTYFNYEAQQDKSGLPNDRFSAERPEGSISTLTIQRTEQRDSAMYRCASSHPRGINTEAFFGQGTRLTVV.